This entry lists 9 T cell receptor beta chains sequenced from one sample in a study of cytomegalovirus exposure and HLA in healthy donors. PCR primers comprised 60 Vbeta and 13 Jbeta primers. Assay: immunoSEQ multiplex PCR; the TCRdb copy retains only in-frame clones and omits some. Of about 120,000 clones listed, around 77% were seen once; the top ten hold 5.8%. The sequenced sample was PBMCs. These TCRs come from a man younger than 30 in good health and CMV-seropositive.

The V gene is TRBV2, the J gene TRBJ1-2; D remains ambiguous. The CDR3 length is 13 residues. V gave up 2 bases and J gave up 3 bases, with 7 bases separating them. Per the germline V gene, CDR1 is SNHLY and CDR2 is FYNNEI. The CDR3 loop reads CASSERTDYGYTF. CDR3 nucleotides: TGTGCCAGCAGTGAACGTACGGACTATGGCTACACCTTC.

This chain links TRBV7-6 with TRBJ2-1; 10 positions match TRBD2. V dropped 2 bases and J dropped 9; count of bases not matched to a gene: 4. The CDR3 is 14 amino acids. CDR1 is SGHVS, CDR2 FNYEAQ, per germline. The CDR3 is CASSLQWTSGEQFF. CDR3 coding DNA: TGTGCCAGCAGCTTACAATGGACTAGCGGTGAGCAGTTCTTC.

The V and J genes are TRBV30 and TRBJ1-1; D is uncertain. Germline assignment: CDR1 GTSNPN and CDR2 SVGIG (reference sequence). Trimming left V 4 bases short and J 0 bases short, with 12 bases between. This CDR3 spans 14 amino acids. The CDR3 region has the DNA TGTGCCTGGACCAAGGAGTTTTTGAACACTGAAGCTTTCTTT. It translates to CAWTKEFLNTEAFF.

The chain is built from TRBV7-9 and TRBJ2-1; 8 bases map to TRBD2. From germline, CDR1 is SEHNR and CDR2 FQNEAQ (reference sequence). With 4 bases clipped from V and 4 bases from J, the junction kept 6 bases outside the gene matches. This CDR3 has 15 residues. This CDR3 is CASSSGLAEYNEQFF. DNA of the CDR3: TGTGCCAGCAGCTCAGGACTAGCAGAATACAATGAGCAGTTCTTC. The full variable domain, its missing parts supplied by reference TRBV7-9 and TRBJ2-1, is DTGVSQNPRHKITKRGQNVTFRCDPISEHNRLYWYRQTLGQGPEFLTYFQNEAQLEKSRLLSDRFSAERPKGSFSTLEIQRTEQGDSAMYLCASSSGLAEYNEQFFGPGTRLTVL.

The CDR3 DNA reads as TGTGCCAGCAGCGTAGCGGGAGGGCCTAAAGATACGCAGTATTTT. It codes for CASSVAGGPKDTQYF. The chain employs TRBV9 and TRBJ2-3; 8 bases align to TRBD2. The junction had 5 bases not matched to a gene; V was cut back by 0 bases and J by 5 bases. There are 15 residues in the CDR3. Germline V gene sequence: CDR1 SGDLS, CDR2 YYNGEE.

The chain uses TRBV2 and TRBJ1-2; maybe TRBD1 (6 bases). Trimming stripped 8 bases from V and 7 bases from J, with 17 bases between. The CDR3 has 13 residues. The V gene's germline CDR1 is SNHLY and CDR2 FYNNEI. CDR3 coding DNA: TGTGCCAGCCTAATTACAGGGACCGGTGGCTACACCTTC. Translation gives CASLITGTGGYTF.

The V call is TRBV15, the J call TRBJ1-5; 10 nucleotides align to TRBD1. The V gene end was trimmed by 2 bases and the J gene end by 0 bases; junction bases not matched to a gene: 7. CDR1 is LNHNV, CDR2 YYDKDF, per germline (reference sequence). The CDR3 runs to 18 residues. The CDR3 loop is CATSRLRQGAHSNQPQHF. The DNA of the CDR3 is TGTGCCACCAGCAGACTCCGACAGGGGGCTCATAGCAATCAGCCCCAGCATTTT. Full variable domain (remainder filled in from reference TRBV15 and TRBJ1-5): DAMVIQNPRYQVTQFGKPVTLSCSQTLNHNVMYWYQQKSSQAPKLLFHYYDKDFNNEADTPDNFQSRRPNTSFCFLDIRSPGLGDTAMYLCATSRLRQGAHSNQPQHFGDGTRLSIL.

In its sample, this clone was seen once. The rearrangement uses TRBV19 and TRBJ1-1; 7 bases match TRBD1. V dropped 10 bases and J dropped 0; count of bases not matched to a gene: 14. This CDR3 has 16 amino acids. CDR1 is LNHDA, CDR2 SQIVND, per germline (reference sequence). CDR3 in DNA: TGTGCCACATGCAGTGGGACAGCGAACTTGAACACTGAAGCTTTCTTT. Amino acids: CATCSGTANLNTEAFF.

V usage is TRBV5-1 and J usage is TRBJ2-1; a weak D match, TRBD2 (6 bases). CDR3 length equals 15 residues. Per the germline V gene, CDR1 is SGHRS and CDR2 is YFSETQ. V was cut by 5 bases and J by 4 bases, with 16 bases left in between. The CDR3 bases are TGCGCCAGCAGTCATACCGGGACTGAATACAATGAGCAGTTCTTC. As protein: CASSHTGTEYNEQFF.